These 3 T cell receptor beta chains were all obtained from the same sample, sequenced in a study of blood T cell repertoires in COVID-19. Method: immunoSEQ multiplex PCR; TCRdb's copy keeps in-frame clones and lacks some. The data show 200,000 to 250,000 clones, about 86% seen once. The sequencing input was peripheral blood. These receptors all stem from a woman aged 55-70 years with acute or convalescent COVID-19.

This chain links TRBV7-2 with TRBJ2-2; TRBD2 is a possible D gene (5 bases). The CDR3 sequence is 13 residues long. CDR1 and CDR2 from the germline V gene are SGHTA and FQGNSA. V was trimmed by 3 bases and J by 8 bases, leaving 10 bases between them. CDR3 bases: TGTGCCAGCAGCTTGACCGGGATAGGGGAGCTGTTTTTT. The encoded protein is CASSLTGIGELFF.

The chain carries TRBV19 and TRBJ1-6, with 10 nucleotides matching TRBD1. The CDR3 is 16 residues long. Per the germline V gene, CDR1 is LNHDA and CDR2 is SQIVND (reference sequence). V dropped 4 bases and J dropped 13; count of bases not matched to a gene: 13. CDR3 protein: CASSTPMTGGRGPLHF. For the CDR3, the DNA is TGTGCCAGTAGTACCCCAATGACAGGGGGCAGGGGGCCCCTCCACTTT.

The rearrangement joins TRBV5-1 to TRBJ1-2; 7 nucleotides agree with TRBD1. Germline V gives CDR1 SGHRS, CDR2 YFSETQ. V shed 2 bases and J 4 bases; nucleotides not matched to a gene: 2. The CDR3 covers 13 residues. Written as DNA, the CDR3 is TGCGCCAGCAGCTTTAACAGGGGCTATGGCTACACCTTC. It translates to CASSFNRGYGYTF.